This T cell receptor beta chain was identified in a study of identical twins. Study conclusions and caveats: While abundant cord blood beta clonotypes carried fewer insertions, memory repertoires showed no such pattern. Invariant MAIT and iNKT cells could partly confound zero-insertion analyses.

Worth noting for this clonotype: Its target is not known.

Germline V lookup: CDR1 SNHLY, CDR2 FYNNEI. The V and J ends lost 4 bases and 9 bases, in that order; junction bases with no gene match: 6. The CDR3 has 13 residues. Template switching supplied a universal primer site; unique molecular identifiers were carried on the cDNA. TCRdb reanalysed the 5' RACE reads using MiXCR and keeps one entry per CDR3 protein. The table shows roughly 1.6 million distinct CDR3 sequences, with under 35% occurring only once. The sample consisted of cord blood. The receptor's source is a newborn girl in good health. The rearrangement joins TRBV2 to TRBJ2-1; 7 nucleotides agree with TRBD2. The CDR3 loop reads CASSVGTISEQFF. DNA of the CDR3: TGTGCCAGCAGTGTGGGGACTATTAGTGAGCAGTTCTTC.